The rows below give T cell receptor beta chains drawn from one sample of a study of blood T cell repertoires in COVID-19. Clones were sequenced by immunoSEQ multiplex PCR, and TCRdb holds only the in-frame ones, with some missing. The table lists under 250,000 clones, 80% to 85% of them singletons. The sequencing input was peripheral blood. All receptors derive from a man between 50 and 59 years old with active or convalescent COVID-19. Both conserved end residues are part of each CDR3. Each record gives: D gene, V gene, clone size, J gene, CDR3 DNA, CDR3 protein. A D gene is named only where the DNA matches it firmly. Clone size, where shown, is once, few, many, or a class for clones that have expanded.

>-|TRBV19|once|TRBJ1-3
TGTGCCAGTAGTTCACGGGATGCGGGAAACACCATATATTTT
CASSSRDAGNTIYF
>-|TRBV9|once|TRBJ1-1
TGTGCCAGCAGCCCAAGGACTGATGAAGCTTTCTTT
CASSPRTDEAFF
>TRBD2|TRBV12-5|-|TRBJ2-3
TGTGCTAGTGGTTTGGCCGGACTAGCGGGGGGTGTCGCAGATACGCAGTATTTT
CASGLAGLAGGVADTQYF
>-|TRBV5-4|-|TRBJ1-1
TGTGCCAGCAGCAAACCCTTCAGGGGTCAGAACACTGAAGCTTTCTTT
CASSKPFRGQNTEAFF
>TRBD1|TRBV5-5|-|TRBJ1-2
TGTGCCAGCAGCTTGGACGGGACAGGGTTTACTAACTATGGCTACACCTTC
CASSLDGTGFTNYGYTF
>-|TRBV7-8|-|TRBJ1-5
TGTGCCAGCAGGCCTGCCGGGACAACAAATCAGCCCCAGCATTTT
CASRPAGTTNQPQHF
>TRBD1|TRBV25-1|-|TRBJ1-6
TGTGCCAGCAGTGAACCAACAGGGGCTAATTCACCCCTCCACTTT
CASSEPTGANSPLHF
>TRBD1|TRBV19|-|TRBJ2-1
TGTGCCAGTAGTATAGTAACAGGGGGCTGGTCGGGTGAGCAGTTCTTC
CASSIVTGGWSGEQFF
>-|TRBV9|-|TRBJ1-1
TGTGCCAGCAGCAGGGACACGAACACTGAAGCTTTCTTT
CASSRDTNTEAFF
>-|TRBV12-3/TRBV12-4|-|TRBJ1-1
TGTGCCAGCAGCCCGACGAGGGTGACTGAAGCTTTCTTT
CASSPTRVTEAFF
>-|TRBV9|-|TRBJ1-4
TGTGCCAGCAGCGTAGGTGGCCGGGATGAAAAACTGTTTTTT
CASSVGGRDEKLFF
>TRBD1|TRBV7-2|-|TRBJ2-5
TGTGCCAGCAGCCGGGACAGGGGGAGGCAAGAGACCCAGTACTTC
CASSRDRGRQETQYF
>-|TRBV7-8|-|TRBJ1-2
TGTGCCAGCAGCTTAGGGGGAAGAGGGATCTATGGCTACACCTTC
CASSLGGRGIYGYTF
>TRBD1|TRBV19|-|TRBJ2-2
TGTGCCAGTAAAGGCAGGGGGCCGGGCACCGGGGAGCTGTTTTTT
CASKGRGPGTGELFF
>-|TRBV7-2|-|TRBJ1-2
TGTGCCAGCAGCTGGATACACAGGGTGGTTTATGGCTACACCTTC
CASSWIHRVVYGYTF
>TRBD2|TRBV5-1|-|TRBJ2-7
TGCGCCAGCAGCTTGGGACCGGGACTAGCAGGTGACGAGCAGTACTTC
CASSLGPGLAGDEQYF
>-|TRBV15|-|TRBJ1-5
TGTGCCACCAGCAGACTTGGAGGGAATCAGCCCCAGCATTTT
CATSRLGGNQPQHF
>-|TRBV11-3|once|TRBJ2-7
TGTGCCAGCAGCTTAGATCTCGGGGAGCAGTACTTC
CASSLDLGEQYF
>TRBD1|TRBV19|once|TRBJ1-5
TGTGCCAGTGGACAGGGAAATCAGCCCCAGCATTTT
CASGQGNQPQHF
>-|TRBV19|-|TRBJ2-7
TGTGCCAGTAGTACCGGACTTGACGGCTACGAGCAGTACTTC
CASSTGLDGYEQYF
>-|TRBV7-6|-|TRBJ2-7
TGTGCCAGCAGCTTAGACGCGGGGCTTAACTCCTACGAGCAGTACTTC
CASSLDAGLNSYEQYF
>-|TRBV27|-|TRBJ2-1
TGTGCCAGCAGTTTTTCTCACAATGAGCAGTTCTTC
CASSFSHNEQFF
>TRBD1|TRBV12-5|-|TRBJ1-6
TGTGCTAGTGGTTTGGTACTCGGACAGGGGGCGGACTATAATTCACCCCTCCACTTT
CASGLVLGQGADYNSPLHF
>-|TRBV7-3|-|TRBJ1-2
TGTGCCAGCAGCTTAATGGCCAGTCCATACGTCGATGGCTACACCTTC
CASSLMASPYVDGYTF
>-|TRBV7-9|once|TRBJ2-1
TGTGCCAGCAGCCCGCCCGTACGGCTCCTGTCGGGTAATGAGCAGTTCTTC
CASSPPVRLLSGNEQFF
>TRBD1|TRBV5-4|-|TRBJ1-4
TGTGCCAGCAGCTCTAGGACAGGGGGCCATGAAAAACTGTTTTTT
CASSSRTGGHEKLFF
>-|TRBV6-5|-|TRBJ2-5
TGTGCCAGCAGTTACTCGAGCGAACAAGAGACCCAGTACTTC
CASSYSSEQETQYF
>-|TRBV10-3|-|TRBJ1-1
TGTGCCATCAGTGAGCCCCAGACCTTGTCGGGCACTGAAGCTTTCTTT
CAISEPQTLSGTEAFF
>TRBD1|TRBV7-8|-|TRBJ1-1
TGTGCCAGCAGCTTAGAACTGACAGGGGGCACTGAAGCTTTCTTT
CASSLELTGGTEAFF
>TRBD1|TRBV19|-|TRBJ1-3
TGTGCCAGTAGTCCGGACAGGGGGGACACCATATATTTT
CASSPDRGDTIYF
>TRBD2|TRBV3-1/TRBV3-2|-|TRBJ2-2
TGTGCCAGCAGCCAAAGGCCCCTAGCGGGGGGTAACACCGGGGAGCTGTTTTTT
CASSQRPLAGGNTGELFF
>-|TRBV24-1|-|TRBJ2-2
TGTGCCACCAGTGATGAGGGGGAGCTGTTTTTT
CATSDEGELFF
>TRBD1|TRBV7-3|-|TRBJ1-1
TGTGCCAGCAGCCCCCAGGGGGCCGCTGAAGCTTTCTTT
CASSPQGAAEAFF
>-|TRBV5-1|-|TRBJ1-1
TGCGCCAGCAGCTTGGGCCAAGCGAACACTGAAGCTTTCTTT
CASSLGQANTEAFF
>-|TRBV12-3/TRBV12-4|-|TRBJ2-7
TGTGCCAGCAGTTTTGGCGGCGCTAAAGAGCAGTACTTC
CASSFGGAKEQYF
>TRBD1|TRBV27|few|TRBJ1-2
TGTGCCAGCAGTCACGGACAGGGTAAAGGCTACACCTTC
CASSHGQGKGYTF
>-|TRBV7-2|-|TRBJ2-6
TGTGCCAGCAGCCTTCAGTTAGGACAGAGAGGCTCTGGGGCCAACGTCCTGACTTTC
CASSLQLGQRGSGANVLTF
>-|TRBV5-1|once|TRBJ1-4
TGCGCCAGCAGCTTGGGGGGACAAGCTAATGAAAAACTGTTTTTT
CASSLGGQANEKLFF
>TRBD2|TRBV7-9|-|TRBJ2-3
TGTGCCAGCAGCCCGGTGATGCTAGCGGGGGGGATTAGCACAGATACGCAGTATTTT
CASSPVMLAGGISTDTQYF
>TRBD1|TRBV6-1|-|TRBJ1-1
TGTGCCAGCAGTGAATCCGCATTCAGGACAGGGGCCACTGAAGCTTTCTTT
CASSESAFRTGATEAFF
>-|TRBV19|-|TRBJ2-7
TGTGCCAGTAGTATAGTGGGCAGGGCCTACGAGCAGTACTTC
CASSIVGRAYEQYF
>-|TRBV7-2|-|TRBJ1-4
TGTGCCAGCAGCTTAGGGGGCCAACTTAATGAAAAACTGTTTTTT
CASSLGGQLNEKLFF
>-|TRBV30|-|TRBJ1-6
TGTGCCTGGAGGCAGATCTATAATTCACCCCTCCACTTT
CAWRQIYNSPLHF
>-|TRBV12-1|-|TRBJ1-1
TGTGCCAGCAGTCCCGGGGTCAATACGGACACTGAAGCTTTCTTT
CASSPGVNTDTEAFF
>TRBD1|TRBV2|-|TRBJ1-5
TGTGCCAGCTCCGGACAGGGTGGCGGTCAGCCCCAGCATTTT
CASSGQGGGQPQHF
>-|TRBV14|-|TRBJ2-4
TGTGCCAGCAGCCAAGCGGGGCAGGGGAAAAACATTCAGTACTTC
CASSQAGQGKNIQYF
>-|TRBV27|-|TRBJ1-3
TGTGCCAGCAGTGTCACCGGGACAATAGGAAACACCATATATTTT
CASSVTGTIGNTIYF
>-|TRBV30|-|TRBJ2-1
TGTGCCTGGAGTGCCCGGACTCGGAGCTCCTACAATGAGCAGTTCTTC
CAWSARTRSSYNEQFF
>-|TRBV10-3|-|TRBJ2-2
TGTGCCATCAGTGAGGTAGCGAGGAACACCGGGGAGCTGTTTTTT
CAISEVARNTGELFF
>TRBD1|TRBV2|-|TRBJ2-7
TGTGCCAGCAGTGGGGGAACGGGACAGAACTACGAGCAGTACTTC
CASSGGTGQNYEQYF
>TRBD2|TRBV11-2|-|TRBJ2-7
TGTGCCAGCAGCTTAGGACTAGCGGGGGACGAGCAGTACTTC
CASSLGLAGDEQYF
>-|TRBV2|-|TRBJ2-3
TGTGCCAGCAGGGGCGGGGGCACAGATACGCAGTATTTT
CASRGGGTDTQYF
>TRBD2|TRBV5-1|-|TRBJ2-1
TGCGCCAGCAGCTTGGTTGCGGGGGGCTACTACAATGAGCAGTTCTTC
CASSLVAGGYYNEQFF